This T cell receptor (beta chain) was identified in a study of shared clonotypes between healthy human individuals. The wider study: CD8 memory received one plate per donor, CD8 naive two, CD4 memory three and CD4 naive three. Study outcomes and limitations: Roughly 5% of naive CD4 clonotypes were common to a handful of donors.

Under the authors' procedure: Junction-only sequences without quality scores came from ImmunoSEQ, so filtering differed. TCRdb's copy holds only in-frame clones and misses some; the assay was immunoSEQ multiplex PCR. The V and J calls and the clone size are those of that table, but D and trimming were determined from the DNA. Found here are about 680,000 clones, about 90% of them singletons; the top ten hold about a quarter. Germline V gene sequence: CDR1 MGHRA, CDR2 YSYEKL. V lost 0 bases and J lost 5, with 7 bases in between. The CDR3 contains 13 residues. Terminally differentiated effector memory CD45RA+ cells were excluded from the naive CD8 cells, which were CD45RO-negative and positively selected for CCR7. Recent acute infections and vaccinations were absent in the healthy HIV-negative adult donors. As regards this clone: The antigen remains unidentified.

This rearrangement joins TRBV4-1 to TRBJ2-5; no clear D. Material: naive CD8+ T cells sorted from blood. This receptor was obtained from a man aged 25-45 years in good health. The CDR3 here is CASSQDRFETQYF. The DNA for the CDR3 is TGCGCCAGCAGCCAAGATCGTTTCGAGACCCAGTACTTC.